What follows describes a single T cell receptor beta chain. The antigen is unknown. The data were obtained in a study of identical twins' blood T cells. On the study more broadly: Around 51 million reads covered roughly 6 alpha-chain and roughly 6 beta-chain libraries. Study findings and constraints: Twins shared more top CDR3 clonotypes than unrelated donors did. Shared environment remains a possible cause of twin similarity.

TCRdb redid the calling of the 5' RACE reads with MiXCR, one entry per CDR3 protein. The sample lists roughly 340,000 distinct CDR3 sequences, roughly 28% seen once, with roughly 6.1% in the top ten. Trimming left V 3 bases short and J 3 bases short, with 9 bases between. The CDR3 spans 13 residues. Germline V gene sequence: CDR1 KGHSH, CDR2 LQKENI. The sample consisted of PBMCs. V gene TRBV18 combines with J gene TRBJ2-7, with a weak D call TRBD2 (5 bases). The TCR originated in a woman between 18 and 49 years old in good health. The CDR3 sequence: CASSPPGNYEQYF. CDR3 DNA sequence: TGTGCCAGCTCACCCCCCGGGAACTACGAGCAGTACTTC.